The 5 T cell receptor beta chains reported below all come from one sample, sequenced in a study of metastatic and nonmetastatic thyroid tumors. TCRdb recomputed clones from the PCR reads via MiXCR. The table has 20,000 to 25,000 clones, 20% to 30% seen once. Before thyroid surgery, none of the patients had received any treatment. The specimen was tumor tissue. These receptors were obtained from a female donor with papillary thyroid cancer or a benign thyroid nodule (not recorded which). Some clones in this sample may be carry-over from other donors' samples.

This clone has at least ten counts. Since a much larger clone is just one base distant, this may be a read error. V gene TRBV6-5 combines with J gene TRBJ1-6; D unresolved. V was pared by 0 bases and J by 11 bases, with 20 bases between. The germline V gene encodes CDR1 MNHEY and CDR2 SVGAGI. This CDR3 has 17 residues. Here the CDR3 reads CASSYSNEPQESPPLHF. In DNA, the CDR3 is TGTGCCAGCAGTTACTCGAACGAACCCCAAGAGAGTCCACCCCTCCACTTT.

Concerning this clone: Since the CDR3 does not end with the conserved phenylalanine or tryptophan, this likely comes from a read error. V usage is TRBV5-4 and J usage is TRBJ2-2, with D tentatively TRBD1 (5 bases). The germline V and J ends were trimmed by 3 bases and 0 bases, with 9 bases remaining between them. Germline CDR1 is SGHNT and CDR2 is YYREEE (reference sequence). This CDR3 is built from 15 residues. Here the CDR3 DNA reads TGTGCCAGCAGCTCCGCACAGGCGAACACCGGGGAGCTGTTTTCT. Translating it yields CASSSAQANTGELFS.

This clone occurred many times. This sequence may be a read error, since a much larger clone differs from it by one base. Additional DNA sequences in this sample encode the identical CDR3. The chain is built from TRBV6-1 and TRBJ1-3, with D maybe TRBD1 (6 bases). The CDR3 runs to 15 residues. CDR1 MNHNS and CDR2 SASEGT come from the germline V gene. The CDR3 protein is CASSIRDIPGNTIYF. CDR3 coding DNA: TGCGCCAGCAGTATCCGGGACATCCCTGGAAACACCATATATTTT.

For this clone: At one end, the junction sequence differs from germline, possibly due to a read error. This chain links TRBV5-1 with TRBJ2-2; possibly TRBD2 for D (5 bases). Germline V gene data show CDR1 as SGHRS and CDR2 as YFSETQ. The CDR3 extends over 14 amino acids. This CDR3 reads CASSLARDTGEQFF. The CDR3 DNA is TGCGCCAGCAGCTTGGCACGTGATACCGGGGAGCAGTTTTTT.

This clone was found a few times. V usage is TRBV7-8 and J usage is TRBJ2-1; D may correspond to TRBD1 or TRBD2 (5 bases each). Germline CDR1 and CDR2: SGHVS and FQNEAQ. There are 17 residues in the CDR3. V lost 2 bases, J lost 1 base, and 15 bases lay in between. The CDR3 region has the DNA TGTGCCAGCAGCTTACGTGGTGTGGGGGTGTCCTACAATGAGCAGTTCTTC. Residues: CASSLRGVGVSYNEQFF.